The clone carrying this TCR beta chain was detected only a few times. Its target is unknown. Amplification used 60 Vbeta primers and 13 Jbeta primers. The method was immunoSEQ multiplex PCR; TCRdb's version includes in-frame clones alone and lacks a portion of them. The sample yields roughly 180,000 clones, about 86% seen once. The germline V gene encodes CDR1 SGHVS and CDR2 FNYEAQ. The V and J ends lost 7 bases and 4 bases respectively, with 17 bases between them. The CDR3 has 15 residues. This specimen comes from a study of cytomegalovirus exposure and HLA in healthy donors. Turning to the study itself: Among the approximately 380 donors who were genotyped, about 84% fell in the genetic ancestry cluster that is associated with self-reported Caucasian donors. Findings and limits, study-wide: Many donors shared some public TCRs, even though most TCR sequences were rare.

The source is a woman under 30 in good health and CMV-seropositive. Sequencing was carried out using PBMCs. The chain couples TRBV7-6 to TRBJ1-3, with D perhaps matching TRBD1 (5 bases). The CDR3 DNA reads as TGTGCCAGCACCCCCGTGGGGGGAGGGGGAAACACCATATATTTT. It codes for CASTPVGGGGNTIYF.